Listed below are T cell receptor beta chains from one sample, sequenced in a study of T cells in Graves' hyperthyroidism and ophthalmopathy. TCRdb re-called the multiplex PCR reads with MiXCR, one entry per CDR3 protein. Of nearly 600,000 distinct CDR3 sequences in the sample, roughly 13% are singletons; the top ten hold roughly 5.7%. What was sequenced was blood. These receptors all stem from a woman aged 25 to 39 with Graves' hyperthyroidism that later progressed to Graves' ophthalmopathy. Each CDR3 is given with its conserved first and last residue. D genes are given only for firm matches. Size tells how often a clone was seen (once, few, many) or the class of an expanded clone, and some rows leave it out.

TRBV29-1,many,.,TRBJ1-1,CSVVTLDMTGGEGAFF,TGCAGCGTTGTCACTCTAGACATGACAGGTGGCGAGGGAGCTTTCTTT
TRBV4-1,few,.,TRBJ2-5,CASSRPLQETQYF,TGCGCCAGCAGCCGACCACTCCAAGAGACCCAGTACTTC
TRBV7-8,many,.,TRBJ1-2,CASSLDRGLDYGYTF,TGTGCCAGCAGCTTAGATCGGGGATTGGACTATGGCTACACCTTC
TRBV5-1,.,TRBD1,TRBJ2-7,CASSLYGDREILSEQYF,TGCGCCAGCAGCTTGTATGGCGACAGGGAAATTTTGAGCGAGCAGTACTTC
TRBV11-3,many,.,TRBJ1-4,CASSLDSADEKLFF,TGTGCCAGCAGCTTAGATTCGGCGGATGAAAAACTGTTTTTT
TRBV30,many,TRBD1,TRBJ2-7,CAWSVGTGRVREQYF,TGTGCCTGGAGTGTGGGGACAGGGCGGGTCCGCGAGCAGTACTTC
TRBV10-3,many,.,TRBJ1-6,CAISESQVRDSPLHF,TGTGCCATCAGTGAGTCTCAAGTTAGGGATTCACCCCTCCACTTT
TRBV19,many,.,TRBJ1-2,CASSADRNYGYTF,TGTGCCAGTAGTGCCGACAGAAACTATGGCTACACCTTC
TRBV29-1,.,.,TRBJ1-4,CSVEIPDNEKLFF,TGCAGCGTTGAGATCCCGGACAATGAAAAACTGTTTTTT
TRBV20-1,many,.,TRBJ1-4,CSASLPEKLFF,TGCAGTGCCTCTCTTCCGGAAAAACTGTTTTTT
TRBV6-2/TRBV6-3,.,TRBD2,TRBJ2-1,CASSYSRSGSINEQFF,TGTGCCAGCAGTTACTCGAGGAGCGGGAGCATCAATGAGCAGTTCTTC
TRBV20-1,many,.,TRBJ2-6,CSASRETGANVLTF,TGCAGTGCTAGTCGAGAAACTGGGGCCAACGTCCTGACTTTC
TRBV11-2,many,.,TRBJ2-7,CASSFEIVYEQYF,TGTGCCAGCAGCTTCGAAATCGTCTACGAGCAGTACTTC
TRBV19,.,.,TRBJ2-7,CATSGPGRFEQYF,TGTGCCACCTCCGGACCGGGACGGTTCGAGCAGTACTTC
TRBV7-3,.,.,TRBJ2-2,CASSLNTGGLGELFF,TGTGCCAGCAGCTTAAACACAGGAGGCCTCGGGGAGCTGTTTTTT
TRBV5-6,.,.,TRBJ1-1,CASSLRGTRRTEAFF,TGTGCCAGCAGCCTCCGGGGAACACGAAGAACTGAAGCTTTCTTT
TRBV18,many,TRBD1,TRBJ2-4,CASSPWDSRNGNIQYF,TGTGCCAGCTCACCATGGGACAGCCGGAATGGGAACATTCAGTACTTC
TRBV7-3,few,TRBD2,TRBJ2-5,CASSLWAGGGESETQYF,TGTGCCAGCAGCTTATGGGCGGGAGGGGGAGAGTCGGAGACCCAGTACTTC
TRBV11-2,many,.,TRBJ1-2,CASSLGRTNYGYTF,TGTGCCAGCAGCTTAGGGCGGACTAACTATGGCTACACCTTC
TRBV5-1,many,.,TRBJ1-5,CASSLTGGKDQPQHF,TGCGCCAGCAGCTTGACGGGGGGAAAAGATCAGCCCCAGCATTTT
TRBV11-2,many,.,TRBJ2-7,CASSSLRDRYYEQYF,TGTGCCAGCAGCTCTCTCCGGGACCGGTACTACGAGCAGTACTTC
TRBV6-5,many,.,TRBJ2-7,CASSPRDRHYEQYF,TGTGCCAGCAGCCCCCGTGATAGGCACTACGAGCAGTACTTC
TRBV12-3/TRBV12-4,many,.,TRBJ2-1,CASSRQTSGNEQFF,TGTGCCAGCAGTCGACAGACTAGTGGGAATGAGCAGTTCTTC
TRBV3-1,.,.,TRBJ1-1,CASSQDPGFLEAFF,TGTGCCAGCAGCCAAGATCCCGGGTTCCTCGAAGCTTTCTTT
TRBV7-7,few,.,TRBJ2-3,CASSSSGLTDTQYF,TGTGCTAGCAGCTCTAGTGGGCTGACAGATACGCAGTATTTT
TRBV19,.,.,TRBJ1-1,CASSTRWASTEAFF,TGTGCCAGTAGTACTCGATGGGCCAGCACTGAAGCTTTCTTT
TRBV7-2,many,.,TRBJ1-6,CASSLSSPLHF,TGTGCCAGCAGCCTAAGTTCACCCCTCCACTTT
TRBV12-5,.,.,TRBJ2-7,CASGSHYEQYF,TGTGCTAGTGGTTCACATTACGAGCAGTACTTC
TRBV3-1,many,.,TRBJ2-1,CASSQRGLASYEQFF,TGTGCCAGCAGCCAAAGGGGTTTAGCCTCGTATGAGCAGTTCTTC
TRBV11-2,many,TRBD2,TRBJ2-1,CASSPRPRGSEQFF,TGTGCCAGCAGCCCGAGACCGCGCGGGAGTGAGCAGTTCTTC
TRBV11-1,.,.,TRBJ2-1,CASSQGIGLYNEQFF,TGCGCCAGCAGCCAAGGAATAGGGCTTTACAATGAGCAGTTCTTC
TRBV12-5,many,.,TRBJ2-1,CASGLYGGYNEQFF,TGTGCTAGTGGTTTGTACGGCGGCTACAATGAGCAGTTCTTC
TRBV7-8,few,.,TRBJ2-2,CASTLGRGKNTGELFF,TGTGCCAGCACCCTAGGTAGGGGTAAGAACACCGGGGAGCTGTTTTTT
TRBV5-8,many,.,TRBJ1-1,CASSFREGGNTEAFF,TGTGCCAGCAGCTTTAGGGAGGGGGGGAACACTGAAGCTTTCTTT
TRBV7-6,many,TRBD2,TRBJ2-5,CASSLLAGEDQETQYF,TGTGCCAGCAGCTTACTAGCGGGAGAGGACCAAGAGACCCAGTACTTC
TRBV11-3,many,.,TRBJ2-1,CASSPLEDSSYNEQFF,TGTGCCAGCAGCCCTCTTGAGGATAGCTCCTACAATGAGCAGTTCTTC
TRBV6-5,.,TRBD1,TRBJ1-5,CASSYGQGGQQPQHF,TGTGCCAGCAGTTACGGACAGGGAGGTCAACAGCCCCAGCATTTT
TRBV10-3,many,TRBD1,TRBJ1-5,CAISESRDRGNQPQHF,TGTGCCATCAGTGAGTCCAGGGACAGGGGCAATCAGCCCCAGCATTTT
TRBV4-1,.,.,TRBJ1-2,CASSPDEGTSYGYTF,TGCGCCAGCAGCCCCGACGAGGGTACCTCCTATGGCTACACCTTC
TRBV19,few,.,TRBJ2-1,CASIPPSGNEQFF,TGTGCCAGTATCCCCCCTTCAGGGAATGAGCAGTTCTTC
TRBV30,many,.,TRBJ1-1,CAWISTVENTEAFF,TGTGCCTGGATATCGACGGTGGAGAACACTGAAGCTTTCTTT
TRBV13,.,TRBD1,TRBJ2-7,CASSSDWGQGYEQYF,TGTGCCAGCAGCTCAGACTGGGGACAGGGTTACGAGCAGTACTTC
TRBV4-1,many,.,TRBJ1-5,CASSQPGRNEPQHF,TGCGCCAGCAGCCAACCAGGGCGGAATGAGCCCCAGCATTTT
TRBV4-2,few,TRBD1,TRBJ1-1,CASSPERTGVLEAFF,TGTGCCAGCAGCCCTGAACGGACAGGGGTCCTTGAAGCTTTCTTT
TRBV18,many,TRBD1,TRBJ2-1,CASSRQGGDNEQFF,TGTGCCAGCTCAAGACAGGGGGGGGACAATGAGCAGTTCTTC
TRBV20-1,.,.,TRBJ1-5,CSAGSTGPGPQHF,TGCAGTGCTGGATCGACAGGCCCAGGGCCCCAGCATTTT
TRBV4-1,.,TRBD1,TRBJ2-2,CASSQYTGGSGELFF,TGCGCCAGCAGCCAATACACAGGGGGCTCCGGGGAGCTGTTTTTT
TRBV6-1,many,.,TRBJ1-2,CASSRDTSYGYTF,TGTGCCAGCAGTAGGGACACTTCTTATGGCTACACCTTC